This record concerns one T cell receptor beta chain sequence. Its antigen is currently unknown. The entry originates in a study of cytomegalovirus exposure and HLA in healthy donors. Study findings and constraints: What was likely a sequencing artifact was a cluster of highly shared sequence variants.

It was with 60 Vbeta and 13 Jbeta primers that the PCR ran. Clones were read by immunoSEQ multiplex PCR, and TCRdb kept only the in-frame ones, dropping some. The sample holds 90,000 to 130,000 clones, approximately 83% seen once. Germline V gene data show CDR1 as SGHTA and CDR2 as FQGNSA. The CDR3 has 15 amino acids. The ends were cut back, 5 bases at V and 5 bases at J, with 15 bases in the middle. As for the donors, each was a healthy bone marrow donor. The receptor's source is a man between 40 and 49 years old in good health and CMV-seronegative. The chain joins TRBV7-2 to TRBJ1-4; tentatively, D is TRBD1 (5 bases). The sequencing sample was made of PBMCs. The chain's CDR3 is CASSPTATLNEKLFF. CDR3 nucleotide sequence: TGTGCCAGCAGCCCGACAGCCACCCTAAATGAAAAACTGTTTTTT.